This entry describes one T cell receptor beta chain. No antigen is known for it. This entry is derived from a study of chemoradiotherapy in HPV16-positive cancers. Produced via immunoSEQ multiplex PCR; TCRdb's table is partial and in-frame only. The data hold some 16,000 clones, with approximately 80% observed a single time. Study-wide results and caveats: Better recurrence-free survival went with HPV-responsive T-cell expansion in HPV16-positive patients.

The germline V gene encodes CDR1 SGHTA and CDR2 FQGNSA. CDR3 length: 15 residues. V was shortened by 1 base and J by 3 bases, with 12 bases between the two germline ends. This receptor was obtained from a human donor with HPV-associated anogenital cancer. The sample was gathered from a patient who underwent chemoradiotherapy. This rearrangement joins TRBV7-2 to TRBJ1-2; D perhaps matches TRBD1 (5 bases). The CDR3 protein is CASSLELGPDYGYTF. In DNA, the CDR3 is TGTGCCAGCAGCTTAGAGCTGGGGCCAGACTATGGCTACACCTTC.